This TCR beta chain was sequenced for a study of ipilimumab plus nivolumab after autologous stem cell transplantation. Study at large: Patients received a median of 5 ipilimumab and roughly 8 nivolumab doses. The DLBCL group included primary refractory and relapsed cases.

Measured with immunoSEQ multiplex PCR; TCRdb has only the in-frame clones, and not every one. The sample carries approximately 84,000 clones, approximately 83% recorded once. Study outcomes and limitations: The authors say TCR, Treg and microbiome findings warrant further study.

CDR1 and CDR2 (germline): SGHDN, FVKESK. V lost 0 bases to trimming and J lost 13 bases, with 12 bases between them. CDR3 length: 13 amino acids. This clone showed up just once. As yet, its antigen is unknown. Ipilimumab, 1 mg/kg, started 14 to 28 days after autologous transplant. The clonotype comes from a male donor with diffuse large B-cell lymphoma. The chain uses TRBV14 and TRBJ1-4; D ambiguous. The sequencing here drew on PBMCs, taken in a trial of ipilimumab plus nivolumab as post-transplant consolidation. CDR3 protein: CASSQDRVGSLFF. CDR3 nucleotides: TGTGCCAGCAGCCAAGATCGAGTGGGGTCACTGTTTTTT. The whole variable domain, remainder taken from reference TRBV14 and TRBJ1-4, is EAGVTQFPSHSVIEKGQTVTLRCDPISGHDNLYWYRRVMGKEIKFLLHFVKESKQDESGMPNNRFLAERTGGTYSTLKVQPAELEDSGVYFCASSQDRVGSLFFGSGTQLSVL.